A single sample is the source of the 14 T cell receptor beta chains below, sequenced in a study of cytomegalovirus exposure and HLA in healthy donors (dated by TCRdb to 2016 to 2017). The library was generated by the immunoSEQ multiplex PCR assay. For the multiplex PCR, a mixture combining 60 forward primers for TCR Vbeta segments and 13 reverse primers for TCR Jbeta segments was used. TCRdb carries this immuneACCESS record with in-frame sequences only. Its versions omit some clonotypes, under half of them owing to an unresolved V gene in the studies checked, with the rest unexplained. The sample table lists about 100,000 clones, roughly three quarters of them with a count of one. The ten largest clones represent about 0.71% of the sample. Sequencing was done on a sample of PBMCs. The receptors were sampled from a woman aged 60-70 years in good health and CMV-seronegative.

CDR3 residues: CASSLSEGFHQPQHF. Written as DNA, the CDR3 is TGTGCCAGCAGCTTATCGGAGGGTTTCCATCAGCCCCAGCATTTT. V is TRBV7-6 and J is TRBJ1-5; unclear D gene. Germline V gives CDR1 SGHVS, CDR2 FNYEAQ. Deletions cut 2 bases from V and 5 bases from J, with 13 bases between. This CDR3 is 15 amino acids long.

The chain uses TRBV9 and TRBJ2-2, with 8 bases aligning to TRBD2. The J segment lost 8 bases and the V segment lost 0 bases, leaving 12 bases of the junction unmatched. CDR1 and CDR2 from the germline V gene are SGDLS and YYNGEE. The CDR3 is 17 residues long. CDR3 residues: CASSVAAAGVRSGELFF. Written as DNA, the CDR3 is TGTGCCAGCAGCGTAGCTGCAGCGGGAGTAAGATCGGGGGAGCTGTTTTTT.

The DNA for the CDR3 is TGTGCCAGCAGCTTGCCCGGGACAGAATTTAACGGCTACACCTTC. Amino acid sequence: CASSLPGTEFNGYTF. The chain employs TRBV5-4 and TRBJ1-2; 7 bases match TRBD1. J lost 8 bases, V lost 1 base, and 11 bases had no gene match. From germline, CDR1 is SGHNT and CDR2 YYREEE (reference sequence). This CDR3 comprises 15 residues.

The genes are TRBV7-9 and TRBJ2-3; D call uncertain. CDR1 and CDR2 from the germline V gene are SEHNR and FQNEAQ (reference sequence). Trimming pared 5 bases from V and 0 bases from J, leaving 9 bases between. This CDR3 is 14 amino acids long. The chain's CDR3 is CASSPQQSTDTQYF. The CDR3, as DNA: TGTGCCAGCAGCCCTCAACAAAGCACAGATACGCAGTATTTT.

V usage is TRBV28 and J usage is TRBJ2-7, with 11 bases lining up with TRBD1. Germline V CDR1 and CDR2: MDHEN, SYDVKM. The CDR3 extends over 15 amino acids. The J segment lost 2 bases and the V segment lost 6 bases, leaving 6 bases of the junction unmatched. The CDR3 reads CASREPGQGAYEQYF. CDR3 nucleotides: TGTGCCAGCAGGGAACCGGGACAGGGGGCCTACGAGCAGTACTTC.

This clone showed up just a few times. The chain employs TRBV6-5 and TRBJ1-1; a possible D gene is TRBD1 (5 bases). This CDR3 contains 13 residues. Germline assignment: CDR1 MNHEY and CDR2 SVGAGI. Trimming cost V 4 bases and J 1 base, with 7 bases left between them. The CDR3 spells CASSSTGNTEAFF. CDR3 sequence (DNA): TGTGCCAGCAGTTCTACAGGGAACACTGAAGCTTTCTTT.

The J gene is TRBJ2-1, the V gene TRBV7-9; D may be TRBD2 (6 bases). The CDR3 spans 15 residues. Germline V gene sequence: CDR1 SEHNR, CDR2 FQNEAQ (reference sequence). V was clipped by 2 bases and J by 5 bases, with 13 bases between them. This chain's CDR3 is CASSLPMGLNNEQFF. CDR3 DNA sequence: TGTGCCAGCAGCTTACCGATGGGACTTAACAATGAGCAGTTCTTC.

This clone appeared a single time. The rearrangement links TRBV9 to TRBJ2-5; TRBD2 might be the D (5 bases). V was clipped by 4 bases and J by 10 bases, with 20 bases between them. The CDR3 is 14 residues long. The germline V gene encodes CDR1 SGDLS and CDR2 YYNGEE. The CDR3 bases are TGTGCCAGCAGCCCACAAGGGTTCCAAGAGGGCCAGTACTTC. It encodes CASSPQGFQEGQYF.

This clone was found once. V and J are TRBV9 and TRBJ2-5, with 8 bases fitting TRBD1. The CDR3 covers 12 residues. The germline V gene encodes CDR1 SGDLS and CDR2 YYNGEE. Unmatched junction bases numbered 6, after V lost 7 bases and J lost 7 bases. The CDR3, as DNA: TGTGCCAGCGGAGAACAGGGGGGGACCCAGTACTTC. It codes for CASGEQGGTQYF.

The chain joins TRBV13 to TRBJ2-3, with 11 bases matching TRBD1. V shed 5 bases and J 5 bases; nucleotides not matched to a gene: 9. Looked up from germline, CDR1 is PRHDT and CDR2 is FYEKMQ (reference sequence). The CDR3 is 16 amino acids. CDR3 coding DNA: TGTGCCAGCAGCGGCCGGACAGGGGGCGCAAGAGATACGCAGTATTTT. As protein: CASSGRTGGARDTQYF.

The gene calls are TRBV29-1 and TRBJ1-2, with a possible D match to TRBD1 (6 bases). In germline, CDR1 is SQVTM, CDR2 ANQGSEA. V was clipped by 1 base and J by 7 bases, with 19 bases between them. The CDR3 is made up of 15 amino acids. The CDR3 DNA sequence: TGCAGCGTTGAAGTCCTCGTTATAGGGGGAACTGGCTACACCTTC. Protein: CSVEVLVIGGTGYTF.

The V call is TRBV29-1, the J call TRBJ1-5; 8 positions agree with TRBD1. This CDR3 comprises 14 residues. Germline V lookup: CDR1 SQVTM, CDR2 ANQGSEA. With V trimmed by 7 bases and J by 6 bases, 11 bases remained unmatched. CDR3 sequence: CSALTGAWGQPQHF. In DNA form, the CDR3 reads TGCAGCGCCTTGACAGGGGCATGGGGTCAGCCCCAGCATTTT.

This clone turned up a few times. This chain uses TRBV7-6 with TRBJ1-3; D ambiguous. The germline V gene encodes CDR1 SGHVS and CDR2 FNYEAQ. This CDR3 spans 14 amino acids. V lost 1 base and J 4 bases, leaving 8 bases between the germline ends. CDR3 in amino acids: CASSLGATGNTIYF. The CDR3 bases are TGTGCCAGCAGCTTAGGGGCTACCGGAAACACCATATATTTT.

V is TRBV15 and J is TRBJ1-4; D not certain. Trimming pared 0 bases from V and 6 bases from J, leaving 8 bases between. Germline V lookup: CDR1 LNHNV, CDR2 YYDKDF (reference sequence). CDR3 length: 14 residues. In DNA form, the CDR3 reads TGTGCCACCAGCAGAGACAGGAACGATGAAAAACTGTTTTTT. It specifies CATSRDRNDEKLFF.